This T cell receptor beta chain originates from a study of blood T cell repertoires in COVID-19. Sequencing used immunoSEQ multiplex PCR; TCRdb keeps in-frame clones, though not all of them. This table has tens of thousands of clones, 80% to 90% appearing once. V lost 3 bases, J lost 7 bases, and 36 bases lay in between. CDR1 and CDR2 (germline): SGDLS, YYNGEE. This CDR3 is built from 21 residues. This receptor was obtained from a woman over 75 with acute or convalescent COVID-19. The V and J genes are TRBV9 and TRBJ2-3; the D gene is possibly TRBD1 (7 bases). The material sequenced was peripheral blood. CDR3 sequence (DNA): TGTGCCAGCAGCGGTGGCGCGGGACAGCAGACACCTGCCCATTACCCGAATACGCAGTATTTT. Amino acids: CASSGGAGQQTPAHYPNTQYF.